This T cell receptor beta chain comes out of a study of blood T cell repertoires in COVID-19 (dated by TCRdb to the early 2020s). In terms of the full investigation: The collaborator samples originated in the United States, Italy and Spain and spanned the acute and convalescent phases of COVID-19. The prospective study material was composed of cDNA or gDNA derived from T cells, B-cell-depleted T cells, or PBMCs. Subjects who had been exposed to COVID-19, were actively infected with it, or had recovered from it provided the deeply sampled blood TCRbeta repertoires that made up the dataset. The repertoires were released in a freely available public database intended as a resource for research on the immune response to SARS-CoV-2. Samples were obtained from the ongoing ImmuneRACE study (first 160 participants) and from roughly 1,300 subjects provided by 6 global collaborators. A de-identified subject ID, COVID-19 status, age in years and sex were almost always included in the sample metadata. Where HLA class I and class II types were available, the types were taken from metadata supplied by the sample provider, not from assay-based typing. Overall results and qualifications from the work: The amount of clinical and demographic metadata varied by source and participant and was provided uncurated.

The immunoSEQ Assay, a bias-controlled multiplex PCR, was used to amplify TCRbeta CDR3 regions from genomic DNA. In the paper's pipeline: Nucleated cell counts per sample were estimated from amplification of reference gene primers within the assay. Sequence reads were collapsed and filtered to measure the absolute abundance of every unique TCRbeta CDR3 rearrangement. For each sample, productive Simpson clonality was calculated as the square root of Simpson's diversity index across productive rearrangements. The table was pulled from immuneACCESS by TCRdb, which kept in-frame rearrangements only. Such tables lose some clones; where checked, under half of the loss comes from unresolved V genes, and the rest has no known cause. That table supplies the V and J calls and clone size; D and trimming were determined from the DNA. This sample has about 220,000 clones in its table, and roughly 82% of those were observed once. Jointly, the top ten make up 4.7% of the sample.

As regards this clone: Its antigen target is currently unknown. Base qualities are not provided; no much larger clone lies one nucleotide away.

Measured from the cysteine to the phenylalanine, the CDR3 is 15 residues long. Solely the CDR3 DNA is kept, with 45 bases framed from the first base. For CDR1 and CDR2, the germline V gene lists SGHTA and FQGNSA. The V end loses 5 bases and the J end loses 0 bases, and a stretch of 13 bases separates them. The collaborating institutions used their own protocols to collect whole blood in K2EDTA tubes. For TCRbeta analysis, collaborators shipped samples as frozen whole blood, isolated PBMCs, or DNA extracted from either of those sample types. The rearranged chain carries TRBV7-2 and TRBJ1-2, with a weak D call of TRBD1 (6 bases match). This sequence was found in a woman in her sixties or seventies with acute or convalescent COVID-19. Sequenced input: peripheral blood. The bases are TGTGCCAGCAGCCCCGCGGACAGAGCTAACTATGGCTACACCTTC. It encodes CASSPADRANYGYTF. Beyond the CDR3, the reference TRBV7-2 and TRBJ1-2 genes provide the residues; the full variable domain reads: GAGVSQSPSNKVTEKGKDVELRCDPISGHTALYWYRQSLGQGLEFLIYFQGNSAPDKSGLPSDRFSAERTGGSVSTLTIQRTQQEDSAVYLCASSPADRANYGYTFGSGTRLTVV.